This T cell receptor beta chain comes out of a study of response to subunit inactivated influenza vaccine. MiXCR, run by TCRdb on the RT-PCR reads, gives a single entry per CDR3 protein. This sample carries some 150,000 distinct CDR3 sequences, 9.5% to 15% of them seen once, and the ten largest clones take 25% to 30%. Germline CDR1 is LGHNA and CDR2 is YNFKEQ. CDR3 size: 16 residues. V was clipped by 2 bases and J by 9 bases; unmatched bases: 13. In addition, the sample was reused for a study of T cells expressing NK-cell markers. From that report: The cDNA for TCR beta came from 5'RACE template switching with UMIs. From sorted CD3+CD56+NKG2C+, CD3+CD56+NKG2C- and CD3+CD56-NKG2C+ T cells came the TCR beta repertoires. Seven of the eight sequenced donors were classified as HCMV-seropositive, and one was classified as seronegative. CD8+ T cells in six donors included dominant NKG2C+ clonotypes at 1.0-7.0%. The CD3+CD56-NKG2C+ fraction was also led by these clonotypes in a handful of donors.

The chain is built from TRBV4-2 and TRBJ1-2, with 9 bases identical to TRBD1. This TCR derives from a man aged 45 to 65 who received an inactivated influenza vaccine. The sequencing here drew on CD8+ T cells sorted from PBMCs, taken less than 13 days after vaccination. The DNA for the CDR3 is TGTGCCAGCAGCCAAACCGTCTCGAAGGACAGGGGTAGCTACACCTTC. Its translation: CASSQTVSKDRGSYTF.